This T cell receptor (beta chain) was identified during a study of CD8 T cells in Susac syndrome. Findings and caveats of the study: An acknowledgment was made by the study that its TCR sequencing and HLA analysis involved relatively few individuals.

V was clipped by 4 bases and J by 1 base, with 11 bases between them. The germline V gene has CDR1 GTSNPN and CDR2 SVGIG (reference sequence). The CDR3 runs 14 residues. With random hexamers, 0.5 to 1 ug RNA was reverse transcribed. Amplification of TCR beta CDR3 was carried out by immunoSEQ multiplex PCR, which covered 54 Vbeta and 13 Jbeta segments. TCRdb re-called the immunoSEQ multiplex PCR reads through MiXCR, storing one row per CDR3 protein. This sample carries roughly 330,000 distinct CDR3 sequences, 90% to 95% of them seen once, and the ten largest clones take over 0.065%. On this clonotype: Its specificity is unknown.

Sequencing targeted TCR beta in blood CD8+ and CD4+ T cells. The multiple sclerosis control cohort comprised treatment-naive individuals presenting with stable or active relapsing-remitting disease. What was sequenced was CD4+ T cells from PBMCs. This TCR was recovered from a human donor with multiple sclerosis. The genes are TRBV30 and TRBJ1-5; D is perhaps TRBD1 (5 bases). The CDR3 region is CAWTWGGSNQPQHF. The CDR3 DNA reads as TGTGCCTGGACGTGGGGGGGAAGCAATCAGCCCCAGCATTTT.